The 24 T cell receptor beta chains given below trace back to one sample, sequenced in a study of T cell changes during pregnancy in multiple sclerosis. The data were produced by immunoSEQ multiplex PCR, yet TCRdb's version contains in-frame clones alone and is incomplete. The data contain 35,000 to 45,000 clones, 70% to 90% of them singletons. Sequencing used CD4+ T cells from peripheral blood mononuclear cells, obtained after pregnancy. The receptors here all came from a female donor with multiple sclerosis, enrolled in a pregnancy study.

This clone was picked up one time. The rearrangement uses TRBV6-1 and TRBJ2-7, with 10 bases fitting TRBD1. The V segment lost 4 bases and the J segment 6 bases; nucleotides outside the gene matches: 6. CDR3 length equals 14 residues. Germline-derived CDR1 and CDR2 are MNHNS and SASEGT. The CDR3 DNA reads as TGTGCCAGCAGTGGTGGGGGGACAGGGGCCGAGCAGTACTTC. Translated, it gives CASSGGGTGAEQYF.

This rearrangement joins TRBV14 to TRBJ1-1; 8 bases match TRBD1. J gave up 1 base and V 5 bases, and 9 bases lay outside the gene matches. Germline lookup yields CDR1 SGHDN and CDR2 FVKESK. The CDR3 totals 16 residues. For the CDR3, the DNA is TGTGCCAGCAGCGGGGGACAGGTCCGGCGGAACACTGAAGCTTTCTTT. This gives the protein CASSGGQVRRNTEAFF. Filled out from reference TRBV14 and TRBJ1-1, the complete variable domain reads EAGVTQFPSHSVIEKGQTVTLRCDPISGHDNLYWYRRVMGKEIKFLLHFVKESKQDESGMPNNRFLAERTGGTYSTLKVQPAELEDSGVYFCASSGGQVRRNTEAFFGQGTRLTVV.

V usage is TRBV9 and J usage is TRBJ1-5; the match to TRBD1 covers 7 bases. CDR3 size: 15 residues. In germline, CDR1 is SGDLS, CDR2 YYNGEE. With V trimmed by 4 bases and J by 10 bases, 14 bases remained unmatched. The CDR3 loop reads CASSSGQVGVAPQHF. DNA of the CDR3: TGTGCCAGCAGCTCTGGACAGGTAGGCGTCGCACCCCAGCATTTT.

The chain couples TRBV29-1 to TRBJ2-3; D remains ambiguous. Trimming left V 5 bases short and J 5 bases short, with 11 bases between. This CDR3 contains 12 residues. Germline loops: CDR1 SQVTM, CDR2 ANQGSEA. CDR3 nucleotides: TGCAGCGTTTCACCCCCCGGAGATACGCAGTATTTT. This translates into CSVSPPGDTQYF.

The chain has TRBV5-6 and TRBJ1-2, with TRBD1 as a possible D gene (6 bases). Germline V gives CDR1 SGHDT, CDR2 YYEEEE. CDR3 length: 15 residues. V dropped 2 bases and J dropped 8 bases, with 19 bases sitting between them. CDR3 sequence (DNA): TGTGCCAGCAGCTTATACTCCCGGCAGGGGCACGGCTACACCTTC. As protein: CASSLYSRQGHGYTF. The full variable domain, completed using reference TRBV5-6 and TRBJ1-2, is DAGVTQSPTHLIKTRGQQVTLRCSPKSGHDTVSWYQQALGQGPQFIFQYYEEEERQRGNFPDRFSGHQFPNYSSELNVNALLLGDSALYLCASSLYSRQGHGYTFGSGTRLTVV.

This clone was found once. CDR3 protein: CASSQDRATYEQYF. CDR3 coding DNA: TGTGCCAGCAGCCAGGACAGGGCCACCTACGAGCAGTACTTC. The chain carries TRBV5-4 and TRBJ2-7, with 8 nucleotides matching TRBD1. Trimming at V came to 4 bases and at J to 2 bases, leaving 5 bases not matched to a gene. The CDR3 contains 14 residues. Germline CDR1 and CDR2: SGHNT and YYREEE (reference sequence).

This chain links TRBV6-1 with TRBJ2-7, with D possibly matching TRBD1 (6 bases). Trimming shortened V by 2 bases and J by 4 bases, and 12 bases separated the two germline ends. This CDR3 is 14 amino acids long. Germline CDR1 is MNHNS and CDR2 is SASEGT. CDR3 protein: CASSERRTAYEQYF. The CDR3 coding sequence is TGTGCCAGCAGTGAAAGGAGGACAGCTTACGAGCAGTACTTC.

This sequence joins TRBV5-1 and TRBJ2-1, with 10 bases aligning to TRBD2. V lost 2 bases and J lost 11; bases outside the gene matches: 19. This CDR3 region has 18 residues. CDR1 is SGHRS, CDR2 YFSETQ, per germline. The CDR3 coding sequence is TGCGCCAGCAGCTTCGTACCCCAAGGGACTAGCGTCGGGGTGAAGCAGTTCTTC. It yields the protein CASSFVPQGTSVGVKQFF.

This chain links TRBV2 with TRBJ2-7, with 8 bases that match TRBD1. The length of the CDR3 is 14 residues. With 7 bases clipped from V and 2 bases from J, the junction kept 7 bases outside the gene matches. Germline assignment: CDR1 SNHLY and CDR2 FYNNEI. This chain's CDR3 is CASKRDRLTYEQYF. The CDR3 nucleotides are TGTGCCAGCAAAAGGGACAGGCTCACCTACGAGCAGTACTTC. The full variable domain, in which reference TRBV2 and TRBJ2-7 provide the parts outside the CDR3, is EPEVTQTPSHQVTQMGQEVILRCVPISNHLYFYWYRQILGQKVEFLVSFYNNEISEKSEIFDDQFSVERPDGSNFTLKIRSTKLEDSAMYFCASKRDRLTYEQYFGPGTRLTVT.

V and J are TRBV4-1 and TRBJ2-5; D is unclear. Germline CDR1 and CDR2: MGHRA and YSYEKL. The CDR3 is 15 amino acids. V lost 4 bases, J lost 2 bases, and 14 bases lay in between. As DNA, the CDR3 is TGCGCCAGCAGCCCAGGCGTAAGTGGGCAAGAGACCCAGTACTTC. Residues: CASSPGVSGQETQYF.

The V gene is TRBV5-1, the J gene TRBJ2-1; 11 bases match TRBD1. CDR1 and CDR2 (germline): SGHRS, YFSETQ. The ends lost 6 bases at V and 7 bases at J; junction bases unmatched: 6. The CDR3 is 14 amino acids. The CDR3 DNA reads TGCGCCAGCACCGGGACAGGGGGGAGGAATGAGCAGTTCTTC. Translation gives CASTGTGGRNEQFF.

The J gene is TRBJ1-1, the V gene TRBV11-2, with D possibly matching TRBD1 (6 bases). Germline lookup yields CDR1 SGHAT and CDR2 FQNNGV. Trimming stripped 8 bases from V and 0 bases from J, with 13 bases between. The CDR3 is 14 amino acids. Here the CDR3 DNA reads TGTGCCAGCGACTCCACAGGGATGAACACTGAAGCTTTCTTT. Protein: CASDSTGMNTEAFF.

This clone was counted a single time. The gene calls are TRBV4-1 and TRBJ2-5, with 11 positions matching TRBD1. V was pared by 8 bases and J by 5 bases, with 10 bases of the junction left unmatched. Germline V CDR1 and CDR2: MGHRA, YSYEKL. The CDR3 totals 15 residues. The CDR3 loop is CASARGTGGVETQYF. CDR3 nucleotides: TGCGCCAGCGCCCGCGGGACAGGGGGGGTGGAGACCCAGTACTTC.

The DNA for the CDR3 is TGTGCCAGCAGCTTACTGAGGACAGGGGAAGCTTTCTTT. It encodes CASSLLRTGEAFF. The J gene is TRBJ1-1, the V gene TRBV7-2; 8 positions match TRBD1. Germline CDR1 and CDR2: SGHTA and FQGNSA. V was pared by 2 bases and J by 8 bases, with 4 bases of the junction left unmatched. The CDR3 consists of 13 residues. The whole variable domain, filled in from reference TRBV7-2 and TRBJ1-1, reads GAGVSQSPSNKVTEKGKDVELRCDPISGHTALYWYRQSLGQGLEFLIYFQGNSAPDKSGLPSDRFSAERTGGSVSTLTIQRTQQEDSAVYLCASSLLRTGEAFFGQGTRLTVV.

This clone was observed a single time. This sequence joins TRBV6-6 and TRBJ2-3; 11 bases match TRBD2. This CDR3 has 13 amino acids. Germline CDR1 MNHNY, CDR2 SVGAGI (reference sequence). Written as DNA, the CDR3 is TGTGCGAGCTTAGCGGGGGGGACAGATACGCAGTATTTT. Protein product: CASLAGGTDTQYF.

This sequence joins TRBV4-1 and TRBJ1-5; D possibly corresponds to TRBD1 (6 bases). The CDR3 sequence is 18 residues long. Germline CDR1 MGHRA, CDR2 YSYEKL. V shed 1 base and J shed 0 bases, with 16 bases lying between them. CDR3 amino acids: CASSQAPPGQYSNQPQHF. DNA of the CDR3: TGCGCCAGCAGCCAAGCACCCCCTGGACAGTATAGCAATCAGCCCCAGCATTTT.

This sequence joins TRBV13 and TRBJ2-1, with 10 bases that match TRBD2. The V segment lost 2 bases and the J segment 8 bases; nucleotides outside the gene matches: 15. The CDR3 is made up of 18 amino acids. Germline V gene data show CDR1 as PRHDT and CDR2 as FYEKMQ (reference sequence). The CDR3 DNA follows: TGTGCCAGCAGCTTAACCTGGAGTAGCGGGGGGAAAGTGGATGAGCAGTTCTTC. Translation gives CASSLTWSSGGKVDEQFF.

The rearrangement uses TRBV5-1 and TRBJ1-2; tentatively, D is TRBD1 (5 bases). Trimming shortened V by 0 bases and J by 14 bases, and 20 bases separated the two germline ends. CDR1 is SGHRS, CDR2 YFSETQ, per germline. The CDR3 contains 14 residues. The CDR3 coding sequence is TGCGCCAGCAGCTTGGCGGCGGGGGAAGACCCCTTAACCTTC. This gives the protein CASSLAAGEDPLTF.

J is TRBJ2-2 and V is TRBV9, with TRBD1 identical over 7 bases. This CDR3 is built from 16 residues. The ends lost 4 bases at V and 4 bases at J; junction bases unmatched: 10. Germline V lookup: CDR1 SGDLS, CDR2 YYNGEE. The CDR3 reads CASSPQGMGVTGELFF. DNA of the CDR3: TGTGCCAGCAGCCCACAGGGGATGGGGGTCACCGGGGAGCTGTTTTTT.

This clone was seen a single time. This rearrangement joins TRBV6-1 to TRBJ1-1; weak D call: TRBD1 (5 bases). The length of the CDR3 is 13 residues. V lost 6 bases, J lost 1 base, and 9 bases lay in between. Germline V gene lookup returns CDR1 MNHNS and CDR2 SASEGT. The CDR3 DNA reads TGTGCCAGCAGAGCAGGGCGGAACACTGAAGCTTTCTTT. Translated, it gives CASRAGRNTEAFF.

V is TRBV2 and J is TRBJ2-7; 7 positions agree with TRBD1. This CDR3 has 15 residues. The germline V gene has CDR1 SNHLY and CDR2 FYNNEI. Trimming took 5 bases from V and 4 from J; bases not matched to a gene: 11. This CDR3 is CASSISGTASYEQYF. In nucleotides, the CDR3 is TGTGCCAGCAGTATTTCCGGGACAGCAAGTTACGAGCAGTACTTC.

The V call is TRBV19, the J call TRBJ1-4; D is undetermined. Germline loops: CDR1 LNHDA, CDR2 SQIVND (reference sequence). Trimming took off 4 bases at V and 8 bases at J, with 14 bases between the two ends. The CDR3 spans 14 residues. The CDR3 DNA sequence: TGTGCCAGTAGTAATGGAGGGCTTAAGGAAAAACTGTTTTTT. Residues: CASSNGGLKEKLFF.

The chain couples TRBV9 to TRBJ1-2, with unresolved D. Trimming removed 3 bases from V and 5 bases from J, with 8 bases in between. The germline V gene has CDR1 SGDLS and CDR2 YYNGEE. The length of the CDR3 is 12 residues. The CDR3 loop is CASSAGRYGYTF. The CDR3 DNA follows: TGTGCCAGCAGCGCAGGCCGTTATGGCTACACCTTC.

Turning to this clone: Other DNA sequences in the sample encode the same CDR3. The chain links TRBV29-1 to TRBJ2-7, with 8 bases that match TRBD1. Trimming at V came to 4 bases and at J to 5 bases, leaving 10 bases not matched to a gene. The germline gives CDR1 SQVTM, CDR2 ANQGSEA. The CDR3 is made up of 14 amino acids. CDR3 nucleotide sequence: TGCAGCGTTGGCGTGGGGCAGGGGGCGGACGAGCAGTACTTC. The encoded protein is CSVGVGQGADEQYF.